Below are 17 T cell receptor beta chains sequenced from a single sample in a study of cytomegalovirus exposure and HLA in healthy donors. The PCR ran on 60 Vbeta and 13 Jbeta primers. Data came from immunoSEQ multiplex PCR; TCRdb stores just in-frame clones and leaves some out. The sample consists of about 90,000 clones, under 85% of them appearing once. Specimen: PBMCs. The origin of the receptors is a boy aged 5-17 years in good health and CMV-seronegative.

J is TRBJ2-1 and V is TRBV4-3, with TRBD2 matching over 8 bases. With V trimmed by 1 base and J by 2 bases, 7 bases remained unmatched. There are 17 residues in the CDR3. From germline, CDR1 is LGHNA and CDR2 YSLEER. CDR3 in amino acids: CASSQAPGLGAYNEQFF. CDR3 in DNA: TGCGCCAGCAGCCAAGCCCCGGGACTAGGGGCCTACAATGAGCAGTTCTTC.

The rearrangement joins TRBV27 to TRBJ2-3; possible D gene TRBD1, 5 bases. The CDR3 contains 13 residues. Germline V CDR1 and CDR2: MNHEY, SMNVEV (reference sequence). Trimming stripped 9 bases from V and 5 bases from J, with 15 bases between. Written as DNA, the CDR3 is TGTGCCAGTTGGACACCTCCGGGAGATACGCAGTATTTT. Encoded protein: CASWTPPGDTQYF.

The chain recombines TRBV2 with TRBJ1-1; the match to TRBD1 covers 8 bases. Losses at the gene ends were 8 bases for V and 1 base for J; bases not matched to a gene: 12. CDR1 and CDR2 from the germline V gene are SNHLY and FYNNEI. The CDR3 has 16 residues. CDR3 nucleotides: TGTGCCAGCCTGTCGGCAGGGGGCATAGGGAACACTGAAGCTTTCTTT. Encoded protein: CASLSAGGIGNTEAFF.

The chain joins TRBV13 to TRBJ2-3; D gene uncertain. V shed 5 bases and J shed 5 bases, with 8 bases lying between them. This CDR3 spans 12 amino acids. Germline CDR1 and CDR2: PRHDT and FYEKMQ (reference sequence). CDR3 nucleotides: TGTGCCAGCAGCACGCGAAAAGATACGCAGTATTTT. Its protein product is CASSTRKDTQYF.

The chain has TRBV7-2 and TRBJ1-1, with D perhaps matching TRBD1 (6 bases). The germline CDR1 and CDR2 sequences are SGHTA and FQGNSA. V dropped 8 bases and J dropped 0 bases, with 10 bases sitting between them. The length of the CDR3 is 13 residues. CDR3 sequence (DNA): TGTGCCAGCCGGACAGTCATGAACACTGAAGCTTTCTTT. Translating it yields CASRTVMNTEAFF.

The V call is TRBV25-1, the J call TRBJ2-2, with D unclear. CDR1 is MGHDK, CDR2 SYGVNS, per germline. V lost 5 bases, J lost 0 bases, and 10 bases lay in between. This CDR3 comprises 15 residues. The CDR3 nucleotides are TGTGCCAGCAGTTCGGGTGGATCGAACACCGGGGAGCTGTTTTTT. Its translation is CASSSGGSNTGELFF.

CDR3 residues: CASSYGGIYNSPLHF. The CDR3 nucleotides are TGTGCCAGCAGTTACGGGGGGATCTATAATTCACCCCTCCACTTT. This chain connects TRBV6-5 to TRBJ1-6; the D gene is possibly TRBD1 (5 bases). The CDR3 is 15 amino acids. Germline V gives CDR1 MNHEY, CDR2 SVGAGI. Deletions cut 2 bases from V and 3 bases from J, with 8 bases between.

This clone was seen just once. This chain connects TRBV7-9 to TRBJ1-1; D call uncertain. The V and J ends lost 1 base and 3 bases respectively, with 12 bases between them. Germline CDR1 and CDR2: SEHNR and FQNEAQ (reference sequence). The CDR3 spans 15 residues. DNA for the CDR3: TGTGCCAGCAGCTTAGGCCCTGGAGGCTACACTGAAGCTTTCTTT. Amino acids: CASSLGPGGYTEAFF.

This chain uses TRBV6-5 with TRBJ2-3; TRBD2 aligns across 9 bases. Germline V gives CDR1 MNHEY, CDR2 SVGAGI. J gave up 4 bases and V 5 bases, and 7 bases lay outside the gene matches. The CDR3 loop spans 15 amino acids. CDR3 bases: TGTGCCAGCAGTCGCGGGAGGGCCAGGGCAGATACGCAGTATTTT. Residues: CASSRGRARADTQYF.

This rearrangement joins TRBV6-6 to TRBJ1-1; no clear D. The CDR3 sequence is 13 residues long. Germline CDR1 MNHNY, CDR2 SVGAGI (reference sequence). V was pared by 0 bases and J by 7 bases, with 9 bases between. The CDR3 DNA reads TGTGCCAGCAGTTACTCGAGGTCGGATGAAGCTTTCTTT. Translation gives CASSYSRSDEAFF.

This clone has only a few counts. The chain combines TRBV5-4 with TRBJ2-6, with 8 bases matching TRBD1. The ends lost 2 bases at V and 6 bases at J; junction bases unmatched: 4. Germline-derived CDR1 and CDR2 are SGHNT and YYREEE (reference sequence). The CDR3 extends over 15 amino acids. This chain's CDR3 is CASSFRGLKANVLTF. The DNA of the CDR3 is TGTGCCAGCAGCTTCAGGGGGCTGAAGGCCAACGTCCTGACTTTC.

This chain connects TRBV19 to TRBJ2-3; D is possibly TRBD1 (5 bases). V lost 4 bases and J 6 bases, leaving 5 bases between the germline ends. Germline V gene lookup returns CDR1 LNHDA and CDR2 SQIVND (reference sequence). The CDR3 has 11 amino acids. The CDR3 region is CASSKGDTQYF. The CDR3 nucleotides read TGTGCCAGTAGTAAGGGGGATACGCAGTATTTT.

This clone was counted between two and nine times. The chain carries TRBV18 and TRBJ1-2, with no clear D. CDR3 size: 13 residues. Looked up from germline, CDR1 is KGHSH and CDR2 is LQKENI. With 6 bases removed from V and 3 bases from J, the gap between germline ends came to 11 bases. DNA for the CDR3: TGTGCCAGCTCCGAGGAGGGATACTATGGCTACACCTTC. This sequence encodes CASSEEGYYGYTF.

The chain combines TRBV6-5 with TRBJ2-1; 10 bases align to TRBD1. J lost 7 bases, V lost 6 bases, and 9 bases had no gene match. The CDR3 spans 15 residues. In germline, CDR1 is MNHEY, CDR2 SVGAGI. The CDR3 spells CASRRDRGGMNEQFF. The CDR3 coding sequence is TGTGCCAGCAGGCGGGACAGGGGAGGAATGAATGAGCAGTTCTTC.

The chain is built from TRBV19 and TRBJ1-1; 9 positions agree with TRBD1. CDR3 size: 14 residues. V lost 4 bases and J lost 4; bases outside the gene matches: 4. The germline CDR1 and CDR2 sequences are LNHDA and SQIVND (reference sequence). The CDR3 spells CASSSGTGSTEAFF. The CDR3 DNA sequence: TGTGCCAGTAGTAGCGGGACAGGGTCCACTGAAGCTTTCTTT.

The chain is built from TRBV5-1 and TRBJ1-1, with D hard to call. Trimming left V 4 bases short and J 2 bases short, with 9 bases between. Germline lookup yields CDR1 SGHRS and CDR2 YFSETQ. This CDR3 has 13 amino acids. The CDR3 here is CASSLRINTEAFF. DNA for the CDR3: TGCGCCAGCAGCCTCAGGATAAACACTGAAGCTTTCTTT.

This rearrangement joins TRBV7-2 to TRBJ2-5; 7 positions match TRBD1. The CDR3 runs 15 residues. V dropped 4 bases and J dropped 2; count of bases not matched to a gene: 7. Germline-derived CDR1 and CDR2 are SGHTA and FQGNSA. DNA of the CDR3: TGTGCCAGCAGCTATACCGGGACAGCTCAAGAGACCCAGTACTTC. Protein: CASSYTGTAQETQYF.